This TCR beta chain was documented in a study of CD8 T cells in Susac syndrome. Roughly 0.45 to 1 ug RNA was reverse transcribed with random hexamers. Across 54 Vbeta and 13 Jbeta, immunoSEQ multiplex PCR amplified TCR beta CDR3. TCRdb redid the calling of the immunoSEQ multiplex PCR reads with MiXCR, one entry per CDR3 protein. Of about 120,000 distinct CDR3 sequences in the sample, 92% were seen once. Germline CDR1 is SEHNR and CDR2 is FQNEAQ (reference sequence). The CDR3 sequence is 11 residues long. For this clonotype: Germline is not matched at one junction end, which may reflect a read error.

The sequence derives from a human donor in good health. Sequences were obtained from CD8+ T cells from PBMCs. This chain connects TRBV7-9 to TRBJ1-1; D unresolved. CDR3 protein: CASSPTAEASF. The CDR3 DNA is TGTGCCAGCAGCCCCACGGCTGAAGCTTCCTTT.